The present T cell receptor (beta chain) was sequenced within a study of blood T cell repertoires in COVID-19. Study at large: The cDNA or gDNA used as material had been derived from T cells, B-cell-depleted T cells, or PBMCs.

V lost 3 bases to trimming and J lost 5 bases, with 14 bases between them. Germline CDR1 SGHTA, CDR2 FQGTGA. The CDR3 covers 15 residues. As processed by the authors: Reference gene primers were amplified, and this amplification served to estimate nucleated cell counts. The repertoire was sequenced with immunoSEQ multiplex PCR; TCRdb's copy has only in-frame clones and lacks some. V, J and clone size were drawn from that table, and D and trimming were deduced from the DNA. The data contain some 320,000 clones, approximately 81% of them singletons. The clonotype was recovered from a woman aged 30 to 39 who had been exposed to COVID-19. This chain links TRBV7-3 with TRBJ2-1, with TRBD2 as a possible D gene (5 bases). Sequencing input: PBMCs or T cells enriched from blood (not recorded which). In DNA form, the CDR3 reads TGTGCCAGCAGCTTCGACTACCGATGGGACAATGAGCAGTTCTTC. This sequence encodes CASSFDYRWDNEQFF.